Each of the 28 T cell receptor beta chains below was sequenced from the same sample in a study of regulatory T cells in long-lasting Graves disease. Arm-PCR of CDR3 regions and iRepertoire HTBI primers were used to build TCR beta libraries. TCRdb analysed the multiplex PCR reads with MiXCR anew, one entry per CDR3 protein. The data show about 240,000 distinct CDR3 sequences, 20% to 25% seen once. The time point denotes: newly diagnosed GD, antithyroid drugs for less than 3 months. Construction of the TCR library relied on RNA isolated from PBMCs. The sequencing used peripheral blood mononuclear cells (PBMCs), collected at new diagnosis, from a patient treated with antithyroid drugs. All receptors derive from a female donor with Graves disease.

At least ten counts were recorded for this clonotype. The V and J genes are TRBV20-1 and TRBJ1-2, with a tentative D call TRBD1 (6 bases). CDR3 length equals 11 residues. V dropped 6 bases and J dropped 8 bases, with 13 bases sitting between them. CDR1 is DFQATT, CDR2 SNEGSKA, per germline (reference sequence). The CDR3 reads CSAKTRGGYTF. CDR3 coding DNA: TGCAGTGCCAAAACCAGGGGCGGCTACACCTTC.

This clonotype was counted at least ten times. The gene calls are TRBV7-3 and TRBJ1-2; tentatively, D is TRBD1 (6 bases). Trimming shortened V by 5 bases and J by 3 bases, and 13 bases separated the two germline ends. The V gene's germline CDR1 is SGHTA and CDR2 FQGTGA. The CDR3 covers 14 residues. The CDR3 loop is CASSAGQPHYGYTF. CDR3 DNA sequence: TGTGCCAGCAGCGCCGGACAGCCTCACTATGGCTACACCTTC.

The table lists this clonotype with many counts. This chain connects TRBV20-1 to TRBJ2-5; TRBD2 matches at 7 bases. CDR1 and CDR2 (germline): DFQATT, SNEGSKA (reference sequence). J lost 5 bases, V lost 6 bases, and 9 bases had no gene match. There are 13 residues in the CDR3. The CDR3 DNA is TGCAGTGCGACCCCACTAGCGCGGGAGACCCAGTACTTC. This codes for CSATPLARETQYF.

This clonotype was counted many times. The V gene is TRBV6-2 or TRBV6-3, the J gene TRBJ2-3, with 9 bases that match TRBD2. The CDR3 extends over 14 amino acids. CDR1 is MNHEY and CDR2 is SVGEGT in the germline V gene. V was pared by 6 bases and J by 5 bases, with 6 bases of the junction left unmatched. The CDR3 loop reads CASSMRGGLDTQYF. The CDR3 bases are TGTGCCAGCAGCATGCGGGGGGGGTTAGATACGCAGTATTTT.

Note on this clonotype: This may arise from a read error, as a much more abundant clone is one base away. V usage is TRBV11-3 and J usage is TRBJ2-3; D might be TRBD2 (6 bases). CDR1 and CDR2 (germline): SGHNT, YENEEA. The CDR3 contains 13 residues. Here the CDR3 reads CASSLIGRDTRYF. The CDR3 DNA is TGTGCCAGCAGCTTAATTGGGCGGGATACGCGGTATTTT.

This clonotype was seen repeatedly, ten times or more. The chain has TRBV20-1 and TRBJ2-5, with D perhaps matching TRBD2 (5 bases). CDR3 length: 15 amino acids. Trimming removed 2 bases at V and 4 bases at J, with 17 bases between. The germline CDR1 and CDR2 sequences are DFQATT and SNEGSKA (reference sequence). Here the CDR3 reads CSARMEVTSLETQYF. The CDR3 DNA is TGCAGTGCTAGAATGGAGGTGACGTCCCTAGAGACCCAGTACTTC.

CDR3 protein: CASSRAAVTGELFF. The CDR3 nucleotides are TGTGCCAGCAGTAGGGCGGCAGTCACCGGGGAGCTGTTTTTT. The chain is built from TRBV27 and TRBJ2-2; D ambiguous. Deletions cut 5 bases from V and 4 bases from J, with 11 bases between. The germline V gene has CDR1 MNHEY and CDR2 SMNVEV (reference sequence). The CDR3 runs 14 residues.

This clonotype has at least ten counts. This chain links TRBV9 with TRBJ2-2, with no clear D. The V end lost 0 bases, the J end lost 3 bases, and 9 bases lay between the germline ends. This CDR3 comprises 15 residues. Germline V gives CDR1 SGDLS, CDR2 YYNGEE. The CDR3 loop is CASSVDPAHTGELFF. The CDR3 bases are TGTGCCAGCAGCGTAGACCCAGCCCACACCGGGGAGCTGTTTTTT.

This clonotype was recorded at least ten times. The chain is built from TRBV3-1 and TRBJ1-6, with D perhaps TRBD1 (5 bases). CDR1 is LGHDT and CDR2 is YNNKEL in the germline V gene (reference sequence). V was clipped by 1 base and J by 4 bases, with 8 bases between them. This CDR3 region has 15 residues. CDR3 protein: CASSQGQKYNSPLHF. The DNA of the CDR3 is TGTGCCAGCAGCCAAGGACAGAAATATAATTCACCCCTCCACTTT.

The rearrangement uses TRBV20-1 and TRBJ2-7, with D perhaps assigned TRBD1 or TRBD2 (5 bases each). CDR1 is DFQATT, CDR2 SNEGSKA, per germline (reference sequence). CDR3 length: 13 residues. V lost 3 bases to trimming and J lost 2 bases, with 11 bases between them. For the CDR3, the DNA is TGCAGTGCTAGGGGGACGCGGACCTACGAGCAGTACTTC. Translating gives CSARGTRTYEQYF.

This clonotype was recorded once. The chain recombines TRBV7-2 with TRBJ2-4, with TRBD1 matching over 7 bases. Trimming at V came to 5 bases and at J to 4 bases, leaving 5 bases not matched to a gene. The germline V gene has CDR1 SGHTA and CDR2 FQGNSA. The CDR3 sequence is 14 residues long. In nucleotides, the CDR3 is TGTGCCAGCAGCAGAGAGGACAGGAAAAACATTCAGTACTTC. Amino acids: CASSREDRKNIQYF.

V usage is TRBV4-3 and J usage is TRBJ2-1; TRBD1 or TRBD2 may be the D gene (5 bases each). CDR3 length: 17 amino acids. Trimming took 2 bases from V and 1 from J, leaving 15 bases between them. CDR1 and CDR2 (germline): LGHNA, YSLEER. The DNA of the CDR3 is TGCGCCAGCAGCCAAAGGCCCTGGGGGAAGTCCTACAATGAGCAGTTCTTC. The encoded protein is CASSQRPWGKSYNEQFF.

This clonotype has a handful of counts. A read error may account for a junction end that differs from germline. The J gene is TRBJ2-5, the V gene TRBV4-1; 10 bases line up with TRBD2. Germline V gives CDR1 MGHRA, CDR2 YSYEKL. The CDR3 runs to 17 residues. The CDR3 loop is CTSSQGPLAGALETQYF. The CDR3, as DNA: TGCACCAGCAGCCAGGGTCCTCTAGCGGGAGCTCTCGAGACCCAGTACTTC.

On this clonotype itself: Since a much larger clone is just one base distant, this may be a read error. V is TRBV24-1 and J is TRBJ1-2; TRBD1 agrees at 10 bases. Germline V CDR1 and CDR2: KGHDR, SFDVKD. This CDR3 region has 15 residues. Trimming at V came to 2 bases and at J to 8 bases, leaving 7 bases not matched to a gene. This CDR3 reads CATSDSGQGFGGYTF. The CDR3 region has the DNA TGTGCCACCAGTGATTCGGGACAGGGGTTCGGAGGCTACACCTTC.

This clonotype came up many times. The chain carries TRBV6-2 or TRBV6-3 and TRBJ1-5, with D possibly matching TRBD1 (5 bases). The germline V gene has CDR1 MNHEY and CDR2 SVGEGT. Trimming cost V 2 bases and J 11 bases, with 19 bases left between them. This CDR3 is 15 amino acids long. CDR3 residues: CASSYGAGGTWAQHF. CDR3 DNA sequence: TGTGCCAGCAGTTACGGGGCCGGGGGGACGTGGGCCCAGCATTTT.

This clonotype came up many times. The chain is built from TRBV12-3 or TRBV12-4 and TRBJ1-2; 8 bases are shared with TRBD1. The CDR3 is made up of 13 amino acids. J lost 4 bases, V lost 4 bases, and 2 bases had no gene match. CDR3 sequence: CASSSTGVYGYTF. For the CDR3, the DNA is TGTGCCAGCAGTTCGACAGGGGTCTATGGCTACACCTTC.

A note on this clonotype: This likely came from a read error, as a far larger clone is one base away. V usage is TRBV7-2 and J usage is TRBJ2-1; D is tentatively TRBD1 or TRBD2 (5 bases each). From germline, CDR1 is SGHTA and CDR2 FQGNSA. With 4 bases removed from V and 10 bases from J, the gap between germline ends came to 14 bases. The CDR3 has 13 residues. CDR3 region: CASSSYRRDEQFF. CDR3 sequence (DNA): TGTGCCAGCAGCTCCTACCGCAGGGACGAGCAGTTCTTC.

The chain couples TRBV15 to TRBJ1-2; no firm D call. Germline V gives CDR1 LNHNV, CDR2 YYDKDF (reference sequence). This CDR3 has 13 amino acids. The V end lost 2 bases, the J end lost 8 bases, and 12 bases lay between the germline ends. CDR3 coding DNA: TGTGCCACCAGCAGAATCGGGCAGAGGGGCTACACCTTC. Its protein is CATSRIGQRGYTF. The full variable domain, its missing parts supplied by reference TRBV15 and TRBJ1-2, is DAMVIQNPRYQVTQFGKPVTLSCSQTLNHNVMYWYQQKSSQAPKLLFHYYDKDFNNEADTPDNFQSRRPNTSFCFLDIRSPGLGDTAMYLCATSRIGQRGYTFGSGTRLTVV.

This clonotype has only a few counts. This chain connects TRBV6-1 to TRBJ2-1, with 8 bases aligning to TRBD2. Germline CDR1 is MNHNS and CDR2 is SASEGT. Trimming at V came to 5 bases and at J to 5 bases, leaving 2 bases not matched to a gene. The CDR3 loop spans 13 amino acids. CDR3 nucleotides: TGTGCCAGCAGTAGCGGGAGCAACAATGAGCAGTTCTTC. Its translation is CASSSGSNNEQFF.

The J gene is TRBJ1-1, the V gene TRBV7-2; D possibly corresponds to TRBD1 (6 bases). The CDR3 extends over 15 amino acids. Germline V gene lookup returns CDR1 SGHTA and CDR2 FQGNSA. V lost 4 bases, J lost 4 bases, and 16 bases lay in between. The CDR3 protein is CASSYRRGASTEAFF. DNA for the CDR3: TGTGCCAGCAGCTACCGGAGGGGGGCGAGCACTGAAGCTTTCTTT.

The chain links TRBV2 to TRBJ2-2; TRBD2 matches at 12 bases. The CDR3 loop spans 18 amino acids. From germline, CDR1 is SNHLY and CDR2 FYNNEI. The V and J ends lost 6 bases and 5 bases, in that order; junction bases with no gene match: 13. The CDR3: CASRGELAGGPWTGELFF. As DNA, the CDR3 is TGTGCCAGCAGGGGGGAGCTAGCGGGAGGGCCGTGGACCGGGGAGCTGTTTTTT.

The chain joins TRBV5-8 to TRBJ2-4; D may match TRBD1 or TRBD2 (7 bases each). CDR1 is SGHTS, CDR2 YDEGEE, per germline. The CDR3 length is 13 residues. Trimming shortened V by 6 bases and J by 9 bases, and 16 bases separated the two germline ends. Here the CDR3 reads CASISRGGGIQYF. DNA for the CDR3: TGTGCCAGCATTTCCAGGGGGGGGGGCATTCAGTACTTC.

This clonotype has a count of ten or more. The rearrangement uses TRBV11-3 and TRBJ2-1; D gene uncertain. The V gene's germline CDR1 is SGHNT and CDR2 YENEEA. This CDR3 has 15 residues. Trimming removed 2 bases at V and 6 bases at J, with 14 bases between. The CDR3 DNA reads as TGTGCCAGCAGCTTACGCAATCGAGCGCTCAATGAGCAGTTCTTC. Its translation: CASSLRNRALNEQFF.

Comment on this clonotype: A much more abundant neighbour one base away suggests this may be a read error. The V call is TRBV6-1, the J call TRBJ1-1; D might be TRBD1 (6 bases). Germline V lookup: CDR1 MNHNS, CDR2 SASEGT. The CDR3 runs 13 residues. The CDR3 is CANSRGQFTEAFF. The CDR3 DNA reads as TGTGCCAACAGTCGAGGACAGTTTACTGAAGCTTTCTTT.

The chain carries TRBV5-1 and TRBJ2-3, with D possibly matching TRBD2 (6 bases). CDR1 SGHRS and CDR2 YFSETQ come from the germline V gene. This CDR3 is built from 14 residues. The V end lost 4 bases, the J end lost 3 bases, and 12 bases lay between the germline ends. The CDR3 sequence: CASSRAGKTDTQYF. For the CDR3, the DNA is TGCGCCAGCAGCCGAGCGGGCAAAACAGATACGCAGTATTTT. Looking up the rest from reference TRBV5-1 and TRBJ2-3 gives the full variable domain: KAGVTQTPRYLIKTRGQQVTLSCSPISGHRSVSWYQQTPGQGLQFLFEYFSETQRNKGNFPGRFSGRQFSNSRSEMNVSTLELGDSALYLCASSRAGKTDTQYFGPGTRLTVL.

This clonotype was recorded at least ten times. The chain employs TRBV11-2 and TRBJ2-2; 8 positions agree with TRBD1. Germline V gene lookup returns CDR1 SGHAT and CDR2 FQNNGV. This CDR3 comprises 15 residues. V lost 5 bases to trimming and J lost 7 bases; unmatched junction nucleotides: 9. The CDR3 DNA sequence: TGTGCCAGCAGCCCAGAACGGACAGGGAACGGGGAGCTGTTTTTT. Its protein product is CASSPERTGNGELFF.

This clonotype was observed a handful of times. The chain combines TRBV29-1 with TRBJ2-5, with TRBD1 matching 8 bases. Germline-derived CDR1 and CDR2 are SQVTM and ANQGSEA. The CDR3 spans 13 residues. The V gene end was trimmed by 7 bases and the J gene end by 4 bases; junction bases not matched to a gene: 8. The CDR3 region has the DNA TGCAGCGCGGGACAGGCGGGTACAGAGACCCAGTACTTC. It codes for CSAGQAGTETQYF.

This clonotype has ten or more counts. This chain joins TRBV30 and TRBJ1-2; tentative D call: TRBD1 (6 bases). Germline CDR1 is GTSNPN and CDR2 is SVGIG (reference sequence). The CDR3 runs to 14 residues. V was clipped by 2 bases and J by 5 bases, with 15 bases between them. The CDR3: CAWSLTGKRYGYTF. In DNA form, the CDR3 reads TGTGCCTGGAGTCTTACAGGGAAGCGGTATGGCTACACCTTC. The full variable domain, completed using reference TRBV30 and TRBJ1-2, is SQTIHQWPATLVQPVGSPLSLECTVEGTSNPNLYWYRQAAGRGLQLLFYSVGIGQISSEVPQNLSASRPQDRQFILSSKKLLLSDSGFYLCAWSLTGKRYGYTFGSGTRLTVV.